What follows describes a single T cell receptor (beta chain). The antigen is undetermined. These data are taken from a study of type 1 and type 2 diabetes patients. Overall study: Sequencing for the whole study yielded 18,976,912 paired-end reads.

Study-level points and caveats: Unmatched age and gender across groups might bias interpretation.

The PCR template was genomic DNA. The TCR beta CDR3 region was amplified using 30 forward and 13 reverse primers. Each CDR3 protein gets one entry after TCRdb re-called the multiplex PCR reads with MiXCR. The sample includes approximately 260,000 distinct CDR3 sequences, 47% of them seen just once. The V end lost 6 bases, the J end lost 7 bases, and 11 bases lay between the germline ends. CDR3 length equals 12 residues. Germline CDR1 is SGHRS and CDR2 is YFSETQ. The receptor was isolated from a man younger than 35 with type 2 diabetes. J is TRBJ2-1 and V is TRBV5-1; tentative D call: TRBD2 (5 bases). Input material: peripheral blood mononuclear cells (PBMCs). The DNA for the CDR3 is TGCGCCAGCACCTCGGCGGGTAATGAGCAGTTCTTC. It is translated as CASTSAGNEQFF.